These 28 T cell receptor beta chains were sequenced from one sample in a study of cytomegalovirus exposure and HLA in healthy donors. Both 60 Vbeta primers and 13 Jbeta primers went into the PCR. Some clones are missing from TCRdb's copy, which holds only in-frame ones; the method was immunoSEQ multiplex PCR. Among some 140,000 clones listed, 80% were seen once. The specimen sequenced was PBMCs. All receptors derive from a man younger than 40 in good health and CMV-seronegative.

The V call is TRBV29-1, the J call TRBJ2-2, with D perhaps TRBD2 (5 bases). Germline CDR1 is SQVTM and CDR2 is ANQGSEA. V was clipped by 2 bases and J by 1 base, with 14 bases between them. There are 16 residues in the CDR3. This chain's CDR3 is CSVETREKRNTGELFF. CDR3 nucleotides: TGCAGCGTTGAAACTAGGGAAAAACGGAACACCGGGGAGCTGTTTTTT.

This clone showed up just a few times. V is TRBV7-6 and J is TRBJ2-1; 9 nucleotides line up with TRBD1. V lost 1 base and J lost 10; bases outside the gene matches: 8. Germline-derived CDR1 and CDR2 are SGHVS and FNYEAQ. This CDR3 has 15 amino acids. The CDR3 is CASSLVGGQGVEQFF. CDR3 sequence (DNA): TGTGCCAGCAGCTTAGTTGGGGGACAGGGAGTCGAGCAGTTCTTC.

This sequence joins TRBV29-1 and TRBJ2-2, with a tentative D call TRBD1 (6 bases). Germline loops: CDR1 SQVTM, CDR2 ANQGSEA. V lost 7 bases to trimming and J lost 12 bases, with 15 bases between them. The CDR3 runs 11 residues. In nucleotides, the CDR3 is TGCAGCGCAATTGCCCAGGGGCAGCTGTTTTTT. This sequence encodes CSAIAQGQLFF.

The rearrangement joins TRBV6-6 to TRBJ1-2, with a weak D call TRBD1 (5 bases). V was trimmed by 1 base and J by 2 bases, leaving 14 bases between them. Germline values: CDR1 MNHNY, CDR2 SVGAGI (reference sequence). The CDR3 spans 16 residues. Here the CDR3 reads CASSYLLQANNYGYTF. DNA of the CDR3: TGTGCCAGCAGTTACTTGTTACAGGCTAACAACTATGGCTACACCTTC.

The chain carries TRBV19 and TRBJ2-1; 7 bases map to TRBD2. Trimming cost V 4 bases and J 0 bases; bases outside gene matches: 6. Germline CDR1 reads LNHDA; CDR2 reads SQIVND (reference sequence). This CDR3 has 16 residues. CDR3 in amino acids: CASSTGGRSSYNEQFF. CDR3 sequence (DNA): TGTGCCAGTAGTACCGGGGGGAGGAGCTCCTACAATGAGCAGTTCTTC. Full variable domain (outside the CDR3, taken from reference TRBV19 and TRBJ2-1): DGGITQSPKYLFRKEGQNVTLSCEQNLNHDAMYWYRQDPGQGLRLIYYSQIVNDFQKGDIAEGYSVSREKKESFPLTVTSAQKNPTAFYLCASSTGGRSSYNEQFFGPGTRLTVL.

This chain connects TRBV7-9 to TRBJ1-4; the match to TRBD1 covers 10 bases. The CDR3 runs 15 residues. Germline V gives CDR1 SEHNR, CDR2 FQNEAQ (reference sequence). The V and J ends lost 6 bases and 3 bases, in that order; junction bases with no gene match: 4. The CDR3 region has the DNA TGTGCCAGCAGTGGACAGGGGGGGGCTAATGAAAAACTGTTTTTT. Translated, it gives CASSGQGGANEKLFF.

DNA for the CDR3: TGTGCCAGCAGCGTAGGGGGAGGGATCCACCGGGAGACCCAGTACTTC. Translated: CASSVGGGIHRETQYF. The chain couples TRBV9 to TRBJ2-5, with TRBD2 identical over 7 bases. V dropped 0 bases and J dropped 5; count of bases not matched to a gene: 10. This CDR3 region has 16 residues. Germline values: CDR1 SGDLS, CDR2 YYNGEE.

The chain uses TRBV28 and TRBJ1-1, with TRBD1 matching 8 bases. The CDR3 consists of 16 residues. Trimming removed 0 bases from V and 5 bases from J; junction bases left unmatched: 8. Germline CDR1 and CDR2: MDHEN and SYDVKM. The CDR3 protein is CASSLWQGAGRTEAFF. Written as DNA, the CDR3 is TGTGCCAGCAGTTTATGGCAGGGGGCCGGTAGGACTGAAGCTTTCTTT.

The chain couples TRBV7-2 to TRBJ2-2; 13 bases are shared with TRBD2. The germline V gene encodes CDR1 SGHTA and CDR2 FQGNSA. This CDR3 is 17 amino acids long. V shed 5 bases, J shed 4 bases, and the junction held 7 bases outside the gene matches. This chain's CDR3 is CASSQLAGGPFTGELFF. CDR3 in DNA: TGTGCCAGCAGCCAACTAGCGGGAGGGCCCTTCACCGGGGAGCTGTTTTTT. Together with reference TRBV7-2 and TRBJ2-2, the CDR3 gives the full variable domain: GAGVSQSPSNKVTEKGKDVELRCDPISGHTALYWYRQSLGQGLEFLIYFQGNSAPDKSGLPSDRFSAERTGGSVSTLTIQRTQQEDSAVYLCASSQLAGGPFTGELFFGEGSRLTVL.

This chain joins TRBV28 and TRBJ1-2; 8 bases agree with TRBD1. With 8 bases clipped from V and 4 bases from J, the junction kept 6 bases outside the gene matches. The CDR3 has 13 residues. CDR1 and CDR2 from the germline V gene are MDHEN and SYDVKM. The CDR3: CASWTGLIYGYTF. The CDR3 region has the DNA TGTGCCAGCTGGACAGGGCTCATCTATGGCTACACCTTC.

The chain is built from TRBV6-5 and TRBJ2-3; D might be TRBD2 (5 bases). This CDR3 has 12 residues. V dropped 7 bases and J dropped 7 bases, with 12 bases sitting between them. CDR1 and CDR2 (germline): MNHEY, SVGAGI. The CDR3 is CASKIGENTQYF. CDR3 nucleotide sequence: TGTGCCAGCAAAATCGGGGAGAATACGCAGTATTTT.

This clone was seen only a few times. The rearrangement uses TRBV30 and TRBJ1-5; D ambiguous. V was pared by 0 bases and J by 6 bases, with 9 bases between. The CDR3 runs 13 residues. Germline values: CDR1 GTSNPN, CDR2 SVGIG (reference sequence). The DNA of the CDR3 is TGTGCCTGGAGTGTATCAAACAGTCAGCCCCAGCATTTT. Encoded protein: CAWSVSNSQPQHF.

This chain uses TRBV19 with TRBJ2-1; D is unresolved. Trimming shortened V by 3 bases and J by 6 bases, and 9 bases separated the two germline ends. The CDR3 runs to 13 residues. Germline-derived CDR1 and CDR2 are LNHDA and SQIVND (reference sequence). The CDR3 DNA sequence: TGTGCCAGTAGTATCCTTAATCCCAATGAGCAGTTCTTC. Translated, it gives CASSILNPNEQFF.

This clone has only one observation. The chain joins TRBV28 to TRBJ2-2, with D perhaps TRBD2 (5 bases). Germline loops: CDR1 MDHEN, CDR2 SYDVKM. V was trimmed by 5 bases and J by 6 bases, leaving 19 bases between them. This CDR3 comprises 16 residues. The CDR3, as DNA: TGTGCCAGCAGTGAACTCCGAACAGCGGTAGCCGGGGAGCTGTTTTTT. This codes for CASSELRTAVAGELFF.

This clone was observed a single time. The CDR3 loop reads CASSPQVGETDNEQFF. CDR3 nucleotide sequence: TGTGCCAGCAGCCCCCAAGTCGGAGAGACCGACAATGAGCAGTTCTTC. The chain employs TRBV4-2 and TRBJ2-1; D is ambiguous. The V gene lost 4 bases and the J gene lost 5 bases, with 18 bases spanning the gap. CDR3 length: 16 residues. CDR1 is LGHNA and CDR2 is YNFKEQ in the germline V gene.

This rearrangement joins TRBV27 to TRBJ1-4; the D gene is possibly TRBD1 (5 bases). Germline-derived CDR1 and CDR2 are MNHEY and SMNVEV (reference sequence). V gave up 5 bases and J gave up 12 bases, with 25 bases separating them. There are 16 residues in the CDR3. The CDR3 region is CASSHWGRDGALELFF. CDR3 bases: TGTGCCAGCAGTCATTGGGGGAGGGACGGAGCTTTAGAACTGTTTTTT.

The genes are TRBV5-4 and TRBJ2-7; 8 bases align to TRBD1. Germline loops: CDR1 SGHNT, CDR2 YYREEE (reference sequence). V lost 4 bases and J lost 5; bases outside the gene matches: 11. The CDR3 contains 15 residues. The CDR3 protein is CASSIGQGSNNEQYF. The CDR3 DNA follows: TGTGCCAGCAGCATAGGACAGGGAAGTAACAACGAGCAGTACTTC.

The chain recombines TRBV11-2 with TRBJ1-1, with TRBD1 identical over 8 bases. The germline V gene encodes CDR1 SGHAT and CDR2 FQNNGV. CDR3 length: 13 residues. Germline trimming cut 5 bases from V and 6 bases from J; bases unmatched to any gene: 5. Here the CDR3 reads CASSPDRGAEAFF. The CDR3 DNA reads as TGTGCCAGCAGCCCCGACAGGGGTGCTGAAGCTTTCTTT.

V gene TRBV6-5 combines with J gene TRBJ2-2; 12 nucleotides line up with TRBD2. V shed 0 bases, J shed 6 bases, and the junction held 2 bases outside the gene matches. Germline V CDR1 and CDR2: MNHEY, SVGAGI. This CDR3 has 16 residues. CDR3: CASSYSSSGRAGELFF. The CDR3 nucleotides read TGTGCCAGCAGTTACTCCTCTAGCGGGAGGGCCGGGGAGCTGTTTTTT.

This clone was seen more than once but under ten times. This sequence joins TRBV28 and TRBJ1-1; no clear D gene. V lost 2 bases and J 1 base, leaving 8 bases between the germline ends. CDR3 length equals 14 residues. The V gene's germline CDR1 is MDHEN and CDR2 SYDVKM. The CDR3 sequence: CASSLPSWNTEAFF. The CDR3 DNA reads as TGTGCCAGCAGTTTACCCAGTTGGAACACTGAAGCTTTCTTT.

The genes are TRBV27 and TRBJ1-1, with TRBD1 matching 9 bases. The germline gives CDR1 MNHEY, CDR2 SMNVEV (reference sequence). V trimming: 8 bases; J trimming: 4 bases; junction bases outside the gene matches: 5. This CDR3 has 13 residues. Here the CDR3 reads CASWDRAGTEAFF. The CDR3 DNA follows: TGTGCCAGCTGGGACAGGGCGGGCACTGAAGCTTTCTTT.

The chain is built from TRBV10-3 and TRBJ2-5, with D perhaps matching TRBD1 (5 bases). The CDR3 is 11 residues long. Trimming took 8 bases from V and 4 from J, leaving 8 bases between them. Germline values: CDR1 ENHRY, CDR2 SYGVKD. The CDR3 coding sequence is TGTGCCATCGCCCAGGGAGAGACCCAGTACTTC. It codes for CAIAQGETQYF.

The chain recombines TRBV2 with TRBJ1-1; 7 bases are a match to TRBD1. The V gene's germline CDR1 is SNHLY and CDR2 FYNNEI. CDR3 length equals 16 residues. V was clipped by 6 bases and J by 6 bases; unmatched bases: 16. The CDR3 coding sequence is TGTGCCAGCAGAAAGCTGGGACAGACCAACGTCGCTGAAGCTTTCTTT. Its protein product is CASRKLGQTNVAEAFF.

The rearrangement uses TRBV6-5 and TRBJ2-7; maybe TRBD1 (6 bases). Per the germline V gene, CDR1 is MNHEY and CDR2 is SVGAGI. The CDR3 has 16 residues. V shed 2 bases and J shed 4 bases, with 18 bases lying between them. CDR3 sequence: CASSYRARGLSYEQYF. The CDR3, as DNA: TGTGCCAGCAGTTACCGGGCCAGGGGTCTTTCTTACGAGCAGTACTTC.

The genes are TRBV5-6 and TRBJ2-1, with 10 bases lining up with TRBD2. The V and J ends lost 6 bases and 5 bases, in that order; junction bases with no gene match: 8. Germline lookup yields CDR1 SGHDT and CDR2 YYEEEE. This CDR3 has 15 amino acids. The CDR3 is CASTQGLAPDNEQFF. Here the CDR3 DNA reads TGTGCCAGCACCCAGGGACTAGCGCCCGACAATGAGCAGTTCTTC.

This clone has a handful of counts. This rearrangement joins TRBV7-9 to TRBJ1-2; no reliable D call. The CDR3 is 15 amino acids. V gave up 6 bases and J gave up 7 bases, with 21 bases separating them. CDR1 is SEHNR, CDR2 FQNEAQ, per germline (reference sequence). CDR3 sequence (DNA): TGTGCCAGCAGTCCCCGAGGGCCCCGGGAGGGTGGCTACACCTTC. Translating gives CASSPRGPREGGYTF.

The chain has TRBV14 and TRBJ1-4; TRBD1 matches 8 bases. V shed 2 bases, J shed 0 bases, and the junction held 14 bases outside the gene matches. The CDR3 runs 20 residues. The germline V gene encodes CDR1 SGHDN and CDR2 FVKESK. CDR3 region: CASSQSRYGRGRSTNEKLFF. CDR3 in DNA: TGTGCCAGCAGCCAATCTCGATATGGCAGGGGGCGGTCAACTAATGAAAAACTGTTTTTT. Full variable domain (rest looked up from reference TRBV14 and TRBJ1-4): EAGVTQFPSHSVIEKGQTVTLRCDPISGHDNLYWYRRVMGKEIKFLLHFVKESKQDESGMPNNRFLAERTGGTYSTLKVQPAELEDSGVYFCASSQSRYGRGRSTNEKLFFGSGTQLSVL.

In its sample, this clone was seen a few times. The chain employs TRBV6-6 and TRBJ2-7; TRBD2 is a possible D gene (5 bases). Trimming removed 6 bases from V and 4 bases from J, with 13 bases in between. This CDR3 spans 13 amino acids. Germline lookup yields CDR1 MNHNY and CDR2 SVGAGI (reference sequence). The CDR3 DNA reads as TGTGCCAGCAGCCCACGGGGTTTGTACGAGCAGTACTTC. It specifies CASSPRGLYEQYF.